Presented here are 29 T cell receptor beta chains from one specimen sequenced in a study of T cell clonotyping in hematopoietic cell transplantation. Libraries were prepared by immunoSEQ multiplex PCR; TCRdb keeps only in-frame clonotypes and omits some of them. The table lists about 16,000 clones, 70% to 90% of them singletons. Material for sequencing was peripheral blood mononuclear cells. These receptors were collected from a woman aged 40 to 55 in good health. Some clones in this sample may be carry-over from other donors' samples.

This clone came up a few times. This chain connects TRBV7-2 to TRBJ1-3; D unresolved. Trimming took 7 bases from V and 4 from J, leaving 11 bases between them. CDR3 size: 13 residues. Germline V gives CDR1 SGHTA, CDR2 FQGNSA. The CDR3 sequence is CASTFGPGNTIYF. CDR3 in DNA: TGTGCCAGCACCTTCGGGCCCGGAAACACCATATATTTT.

The DNA of the CDR3 is TGTGCCATCAGTGAGGGGACCCCCACCGGGGAGCTGTTTTTT. Protein sequence: CAISEGTPTGELFF. The chain links TRBV10-3 to TRBJ2-2; D possibly matches TRBD1 or TRBD2 (5 bases each). The germline V gene has CDR1 ENHRY and CDR2 SYGVKD. CDR3 length: 14 residues. V was trimmed by 2 bases and J by 4 bases, leaving 8 bases between them.

The chain has TRBV13 and TRBJ2-2; 10 positions match TRBD2. Germline CDR1 is PRHDT and CDR2 is FYEKMQ (reference sequence). Unmatched junction bases numbered 1, after V lost 0 bases and J lost 6 bases. The CDR3 spans 15 residues. In DNA form, the CDR3 reads TGTGCCAGCAGCTTAGGACTAGCGGGACCCGGGGAGCTGTTTTTT. Its protein is CASSLGLAGPGELFF.

J is TRBJ1-2 and V is TRBV2; D not certain. Germline V CDR1 and CDR2: SNHLY, FYNNEI. With 2 bases removed from V and 10 bases from J, the gap between germline ends came to 11 bases. The CDR3 totals 12 residues. CDR3 sequence: CASSELTRDYTF. CDR3 DNA sequence: TGTGCCAGCAGTGAATTGACGAGAGACTACACCTTC.

This clone came up once. This chain links TRBV29-1 with TRBJ2-5; weak D call: TRBD1 (5 bases). The CDR3 covers 12 residues. Per the germline V gene, CDR1 is SQVTM and CDR2 is ANQGSEA. V shed 7 bases and J shed 1 base, with 10 bases lying between them. CDR3 coding DNA: TGCAGCGAAGGACACGGCCAAGAGACCCAGTACTTC. This codes for CSEGHGQETQYF.

With regard to this clone: Mismatch with germline at one junction end may stem from a read error. The V and J genes are TRBV6-5 and TRBJ1-5, with D unresolved. Germline CDR1 and CDR2: MNHEY and SVGAGI. The CDR3 loop spans 14 amino acids. Here the CDR3 DNA reads TGTGCCAGCAGTCACTCAGGAGGTAGTCAGCCCCAGCATTTT. Amino acids: CASSHSGGSQPQHF.

The chain recombines TRBV30 with TRBJ1-2; possibly TRBD1 for D (5 bases). Germline-derived CDR1 and CDR2 are GTSNPN and SVGIG (reference sequence). Trimming removed 0 bases at V and 2 bases at J, with 10 bases between. The CDR3 contains 14 residues. The CDR3 bases are TGTGCCTGGAGTGTTATGGGGGAGAACTATGGCTACACCTTC. Encoded protein: CAWSVMGENYGYTF.

The chain is built from TRBV19 and TRBJ1-1; D unclear. V was shortened by 8 bases and J by 3 bases, with 13 bases between the two germline ends. The CDR3 covers 13 residues. The V gene's germline CDR1 is LNHDA and CDR2 SQIVND (reference sequence). The CDR3 here is CASRQPRDTEAFF. The CDR3 nucleotides are TGTGCCAGTCGCCAACCAAGGGACACTGAAGCTTTCTTT.

V gene TRBV5-1 combines with J gene TRBJ2-7, with TRBD1 matching 10 bases. The CDR3 sequence is 15 residues long. Germline CDR1 is SGHRS and CDR2 is YFSETQ. With V trimmed by 4 bases and J by 1 base, 5 bases remained unmatched. In DNA form, the CDR3 reads TGCGCCAGCAGCGACCGACAGGGGGCGTCCTACGAGCAGTACTTC. It codes for CASSDRQGASYEQYF.

The gene calls are TRBV7-2 and TRBJ1-2; D is unresolved. V lost 7 bases, J lost 2 bases, and 14 bases lay in between. This CDR3 spans 14 amino acids. Germline V CDR1 and CDR2: SGHTA, FQGNSA. The CDR3 sequence: CASTPFTGNYGYTF. In DNA form, the CDR3 reads TGTGCCAGCACCCCCTTTACGGGAAACTATGGCTACACCTTC.

V gene TRBV28 combines with J gene TRBJ1-5, with D perhaps TRBD1 (6 bases). Germline assignment: CDR1 MDHEN and CDR2 SYDVKM. Between the trimmed V and J ends, which lost 3 bases and 5 bases, there was a span of 17 bases. The CDR3 spans 16 residues. CDR3 coding DNA: TGTGCCAGCAGTTTTGGGGGGCCGAGTTTTCATCAGCCCCAGCATTTT. Translating it yields CASSFGGPSFHQPQHF.

In this sample, this clone turned up a few times. CDR3 sequence (DNA): TGTGCCAGCAGGGCGGACAGGGCAACTAGCACAGATACGCAGTATTTT. Translated, it gives CASRADRATSTDTQYF. The chain is built from TRBV2 and TRBJ2-3; 8 bases align to TRBD1. The CDR3 spans 16 residues. The V segment lost 6 bases and the J segment 0 bases; nucleotides outside the gene matches: 8. Per the germline V gene, CDR1 is SNHLY and CDR2 is FYNNEI.

The J gene is TRBJ2-5, the V gene TRBV25-1; possible D gene TRBD2, 5 bases. The CDR3 extends over 13 amino acids. CDR1 and CDR2 (germline): MGHDK, SYGVNS. Trimming stripped 1 base from V and 3 bases from J, with 6 bases between. CDR3 in DNA: TGTGCCAGCAGTGAATTGGGAGAAGAGACCCAGTACTTC. Its protein is CASSELGEETQYF. Filled out from reference TRBV25-1 and TRBJ2-5, the complete variable domain reads EADIYQTPRYLVIGTGKKITLECSQTMGHDKMYWYQQDPGMELHLIHYSYGVNSTEKGDLSSESTVSRIRTEHFPLTLESARPSHTSQYLCASSELGEETQYFGPGTRLLVL.

The chain couples TRBV29-1 to TRBJ2-7, with 7 bases aligning to TRBD2. The CDR3 has 13 amino acids. With 6 bases clipped from V and 3 bases from J, the junction kept 8 bases outside the gene matches. Germline lookup yields CDR1 SQVTM and CDR2 ANQGSEA. The CDR3: CSVGRGRDYEQYF. CDR3 coding DNA: TGCAGCGTCGGGCGGGGGAGGGACTACGAGCAGTACTTC.

The J gene is TRBJ1-2, the V gene TRBV19, with D maybe TRBD1 (5 bases). Trimming stripped 3 bases from V and 6 bases from J, with 20 bases between. The CDR3 spans 16 residues. The germline V gene has CDR1 LNHDA and CDR2 SQIVND (reference sequence). CDR3 protein: CASSIDWQVGTNGYTF. The CDR3 DNA reads as TGTGCCAGTAGTATCGACTGGCAGGTAGGGACTAATGGCTACACCTTC.

This clone appeared once. The chain joins TRBV7-9 to TRBJ2-5, with a weak D call TRBD2 (5 bases). Trimming removed 0 bases from V and 2 bases from J, with 7 bases in between. CDR1 and CDR2 (germline): SEHNR, FQNEAQ (reference sequence). This CDR3 comprises 14 residues. CDR3 protein: CASSLASGQETQYF. The CDR3 bases are TGTGCCAGCAGCTTAGCGTCGGGGCAAGAGACCCAGTACTTC. Combining the CDR3 with reference TRBV7-9 and TRBJ2-5 gives the whole variable domain DTGVSQNPRHKITKRGQNVTFRCDPISEHNRLYWYRQTLGQGPEFLTYFQNEAQLEKSRLLSDRFSAERPKGSFSTLEIQRTEQGDSAMYLCASSLASGQETQYFGPGTRLLVL.

This clone was detected only a few times. V usage is TRBV5-6 and J usage is TRBJ1-3; 9 bases align to TRBD1. The CDR3 loop spans 16 amino acids. Per germline, CDR1 SGHDT and CDR2 YYEEEE. The V segment lost 5 bases and the J segment 0 bases; nucleotides outside the gene matches: 6. The CDR3, as DNA: TGTGCCAGCAGACCCACAGGGGGCATCTCTGGAAACACCATATATTTT. It yields the protein CASRPTGGISGNTIYF.

The rearrangement joins TRBV27 to TRBJ1-2, with D possibly matching TRBD1 (5 bases). Trimming shortened V by 6 bases and J by 6 bases, and 17 bases separated the two germline ends. This CDR3 region has 14 residues. Germline lookup yields CDR1 MNHEY and CDR2 SMNVEV (reference sequence). CDR3: CASRSPGRMDGYTF. CDR3 coding DNA: TGTGCCAGCAGAAGTCCGGGACGGATGGATGGCTACACCTTC.

The chain carries TRBV29-1 and TRBJ1-2, with 7 positions matching TRBD1. The CDR3 length is 11 residues. J lost 8 bases, V lost 7 bases, and 7 bases had no gene match. The germline gives CDR1 SQVTM, CDR2 ANQGSEA. The DNA for the CDR3 is TGCAGCGGGCAGGGGGTTAGAGGCTACACCTTC. Protein product: CSGQGVRGYTF. The full variable domain, completed using reference TRBV29-1 and TRBJ1-2, is SAVISQKPSRDICQRGTSLTIQCQVDSQVTMMFWYRQQPGQSLTLIATANQGSEATYESGFVIDKFPISRPNLTFSTLTVSNMSPEDSSIYLCSGQGVRGYTFGSGTRLTVV.

This clone was seen more than once but under ten times. The chain recombines TRBV7-9 with TRBJ1-1; tentatively, D is TRBD1 (6 bases). V was trimmed by 4 bases and J by 0 bases, leaving 18 bases between them. Germline loops: CDR1 SEHNR, CDR2 FQNEAQ (reference sequence). The CDR3 runs to 17 residues. CDR3 sequence (DNA): TGTGCCAGCAGCTCCCGAGGGGGGAAGGGGATGAACACTGAAGCTTTCTTT. It yields the protein CASSSRGGKGMNTEAFF.

This clone is a singleton in its sample. This rearrangement joins TRBV30 to TRBJ1-1; weak D call: TRBD1 (5 bases). V gave up 3 bases and J gave up 0 bases, with 14 bases separating them. Germline V CDR1 and CDR2: GTSNPN, SVGIG (reference sequence). The CDR3 consists of 15 residues. CDR3 residues: CAWRGGGGLNTEAFF. DNA for the CDR3: TGTGCCTGGAGAGGAGGCGGGGGTCTGAACACTGAAGCTTTCTTT.

The chain employs TRBV23-1 and TRBJ2-7; D is unresolved. TRBV23-1 qualifies as an ORF whose function is uncertain. The CDR3 contains 13 residues. With 4 bases removed from V and 2 bases from J, the gap between germline ends came to 9 bases. CDR3 loop: CASSPRLAYEQYF. As DNA, the CDR3 is TGCGCCAGCAGTCCCCGGCTCGCCTACGAGCAGTACTTC.

The CDR3 sequence: CASSPGQFLVEQYF. DNA for the CDR3: TGTGCCAGCAGTCCGGGACAGTTCCTTGTGGAGCAGTACTTC. This chain connects TRBV28 to TRBJ2-7, with 7 bases fitting TRBD1. The ends lost 5 bases at V and 7 bases at J; junction bases unmatched: 11. Germline CDR1 reads MDHEN; CDR2 reads SYDVKM. The length of the CDR3 is 14 residues.

This chain links TRBV5-8 with TRBJ2-5; TRBD2 agrees at 7 bases. Looked up from germline, CDR1 is SGHTS and CDR2 is YDEGEE. After removal of 1 base from V and 5 bases from J, the junction contained 2 bases not matched to a gene. This CDR3 has 13 residues. The CDR3 region is CASSLFSGETQYF. The CDR3, as DNA: TGTGCCAGCAGCTTGTTTAGCGGGGAGACCCAGTACTTC.

V gene TRBV27 combines with J gene TRBJ1-1; D is unresolved. Per the germline V gene, CDR1 is MNHEY and CDR2 is SMNVEV (reference sequence). CDR3 size: 14 residues. V lost 4 bases and J lost 2, with 11 bases in between. DNA for the CDR3: TGTGCCAGCAGTTACCGGACGGGCAACACTGAAGCTTTCTTT. This sequence encodes CASSYRTGNTEAFF.

In its sample, this clone was seen once. The chain is built from TRBV27 and TRBJ2-3; 14 bases are a match to TRBD2. Germline CDR1 and CDR2: MNHEY and SMNVEV (reference sequence). The CDR3 spans 17 residues. Unmatched junction bases numbered 8, after V lost 6 bases and J lost 3 bases. The chain's CDR3 is CASRGLAGERVTDTQYF. The CDR3 bases are TGTGCCAGCAGGGGACTAGCGGGAGAGAGGGTGACAGATACGCAGTATTTT.

The rearrangement uses TRBV6-5 and TRBJ1-2; TRBD1 might be the D (5 bases). Deletions cut 7 bases from V and 8 bases from J, with 14 bases between. The CDR3 loop spans 12 amino acids. CDR1 and CDR2 (germline): MNHEY, SVGAGI. CDR3 nucleotides: TGTGCCAGCACTCGAGGGGTAAAAGGCTACACCTTC. Translation gives CASTRGVKGYTF.

The rearrangement uses TRBV2 and TRBJ2-2; 10 bases agree with TRBD2. The CDR3 totals 14 residues. CDR1 SNHLY and CDR2 FYNNEI come from the germline V gene. The V and J ends lost 6 bases and 5 bases, in that order; junction bases with no gene match: 3. The chain's CDR3 is CASSPSGGTGELFF. CDR3 DNA: TGTGCCAGCAGCCCTAGCGGGGGAACCGGGGAGCTGTTTTTT.

This clone was recorded a few times. This chain links TRBV28 with TRBJ1-2; TRBD1 aligns across 7 bases. The CDR3 contains 13 residues. The J segment lost 7 bases and the V segment lost 8 bases, leaving 10 bases of the junction unmatched. CDR1 is MDHEN, CDR2 SYDVKM, per germline. CDR3 sequence: CASFPTGLGGYTF. The CDR3 coding sequence is TGTGCCAGCTTCCCGACAGGGTTGGGTGGCTACACCTTC.